This T cell receptor (beta chain) was found in a study of blood T cells in healthy people across ages. Trimming cost V 5 bases and J 0 bases; bases outside gene matches: 9. Germline V lookup: CDR1 LNHDA, CDR2 SQIVND (reference sequence). The CDR3 loop spans 18 amino acids. A J-beta primer mix and a sample-barcoded 5' primer were used in a second PCR of about 7 to 12 cycles. TCRdb called the 5' RACE reads again in MiXCR, with one record for every CDR3 protein. The sample shows about 800,000 distinct CDR3 sequences, more than 20% of them seen only once. Samples had at least 7 million PBMCs isolated from them. A further study also used this sample, focusing on T cells of mothers and their children. In that study: Using approximately 1.6 ug per 15 ul, all extracted RNA underwent cDNA synthesis. Inherited differences only slightly affect thymic shaping of TCR recombination output.

The sequenced sample consisted of blood. This chain uses TRBV19 with TRBJ2-3, with 12 bases aligning to TRBD2. The origin of this receptor is a boy aged 10-17 years in good health. The CDR3 bases are TGTGCCAGTAGTGACCCGGGACTAGCGGGCCCTAGCACAGATACGCAGTATTTT. This encodes CASSDPGLAGPSTDTQYF. Combining the CDR3 with reference TRBV19 and TRBJ2-3 gives the whole variable domain DGGITQSPKYLFRKEGQNVTLSCEQNLNHDAMYWYRQDPGQGLRLIYYSQIVNDFQKGDIAEGYSVSREKKESFPLTVTSAQKNPTAFYLCASSDPGLAGPSTDTQYFGPGTRLTVL.